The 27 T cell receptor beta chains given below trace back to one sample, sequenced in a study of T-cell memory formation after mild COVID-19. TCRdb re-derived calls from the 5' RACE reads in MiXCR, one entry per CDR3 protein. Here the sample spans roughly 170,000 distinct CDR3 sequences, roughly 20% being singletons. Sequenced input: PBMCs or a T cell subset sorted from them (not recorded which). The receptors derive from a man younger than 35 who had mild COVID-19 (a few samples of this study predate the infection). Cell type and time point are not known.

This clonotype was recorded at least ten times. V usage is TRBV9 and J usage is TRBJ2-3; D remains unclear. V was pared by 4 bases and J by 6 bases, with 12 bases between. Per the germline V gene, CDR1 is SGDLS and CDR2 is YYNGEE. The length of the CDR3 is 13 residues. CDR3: CASSPHGSDTQYF. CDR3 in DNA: TGTGCCAGCAGCCCCCACGGATCCGATACGCAGTATTTT.

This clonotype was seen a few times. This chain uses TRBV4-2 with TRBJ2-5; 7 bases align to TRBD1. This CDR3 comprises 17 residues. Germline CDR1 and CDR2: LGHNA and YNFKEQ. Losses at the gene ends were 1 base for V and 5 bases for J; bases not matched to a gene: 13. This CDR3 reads CASSQVFPDRRRETQYF. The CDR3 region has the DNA TGTGCCAGCAGCCAAGTATTTCCGGACAGGAGGCGGGAGACCCAGTACTTC.

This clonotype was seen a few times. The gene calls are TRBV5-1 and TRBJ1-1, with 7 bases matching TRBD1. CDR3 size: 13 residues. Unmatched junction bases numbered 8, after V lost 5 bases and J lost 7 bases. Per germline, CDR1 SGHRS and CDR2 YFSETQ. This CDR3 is CASSGGQGGEAFF. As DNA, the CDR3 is TGCGCCAGCAGTGGGGGTCAGGGGGGTGAAGCTTTCTTT.

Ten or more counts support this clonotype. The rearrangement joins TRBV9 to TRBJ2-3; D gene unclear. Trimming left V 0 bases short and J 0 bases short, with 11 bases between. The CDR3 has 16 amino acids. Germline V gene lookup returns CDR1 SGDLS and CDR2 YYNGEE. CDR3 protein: CASSVAPAFSTDTQYF. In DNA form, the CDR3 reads TGTGCCAGCAGCGTAGCCCCAGCGTTTAGCACAGATACGCAGTATTTT.

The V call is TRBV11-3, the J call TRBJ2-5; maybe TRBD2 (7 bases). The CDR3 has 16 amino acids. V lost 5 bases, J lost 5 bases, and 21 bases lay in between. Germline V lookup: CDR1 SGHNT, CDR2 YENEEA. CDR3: CASSPLGGLRGETQYF. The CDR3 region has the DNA TGTGCCAGCAGCCCACTGGGGGGGCTGAGAGGGGAGACCCAGTACTTC. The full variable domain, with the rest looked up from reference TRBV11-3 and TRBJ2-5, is EAGVVQSPRYKIIEKKQPVAFWCNPISGHNTLYWYLQNLGQGPELLIRYENEEAVDDSQLPKDRFSAERLKGVDSTLKIQPAELGDSAVYLCASSPLGGLRGETQYFGPGTRLLVL.

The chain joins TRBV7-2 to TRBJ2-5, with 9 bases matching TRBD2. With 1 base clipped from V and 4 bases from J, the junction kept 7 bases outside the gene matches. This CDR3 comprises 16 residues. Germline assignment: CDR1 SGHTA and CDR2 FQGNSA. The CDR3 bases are TGTGCCAGCAGCTTAGAGGGACTAGCCCGTCTAGAGACCCAGTACTTC. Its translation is CASSLEGLARLETQYF.

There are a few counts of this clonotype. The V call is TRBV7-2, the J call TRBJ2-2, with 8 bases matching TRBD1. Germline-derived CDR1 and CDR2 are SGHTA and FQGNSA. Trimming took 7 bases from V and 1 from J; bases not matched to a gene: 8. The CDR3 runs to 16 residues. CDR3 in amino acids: CASTQGAGGNTGELFF. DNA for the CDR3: TGTGCCAGCACCCAGGGGGCAGGGGGGAACACCGGGGAGCTGTTTTTT.

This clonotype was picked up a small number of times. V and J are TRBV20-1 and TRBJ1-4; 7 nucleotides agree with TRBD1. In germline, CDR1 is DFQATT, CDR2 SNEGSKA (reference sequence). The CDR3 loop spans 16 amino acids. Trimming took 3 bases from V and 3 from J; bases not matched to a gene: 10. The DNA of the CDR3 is TGCAGTGCTAGTGGGGGACAGCCGGTACCTAATGAAAAACTGTTTTTT. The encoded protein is CSASGGQPVPNEKLFF.

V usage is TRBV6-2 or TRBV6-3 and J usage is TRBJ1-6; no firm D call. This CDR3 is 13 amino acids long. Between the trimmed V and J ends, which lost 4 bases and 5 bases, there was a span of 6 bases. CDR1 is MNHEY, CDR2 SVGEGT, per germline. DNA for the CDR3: TGTGCCAGCAGTTCGGACGATAATTCACCCCTCCACTTT. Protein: CASSSDDNSPLHF.

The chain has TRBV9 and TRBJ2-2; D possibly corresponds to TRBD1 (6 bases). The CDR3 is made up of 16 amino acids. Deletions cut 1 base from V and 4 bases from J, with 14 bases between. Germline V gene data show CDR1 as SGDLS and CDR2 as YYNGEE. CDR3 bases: TGTGCCAGCAGCGTAACAGGGAGACGGACCACCGGGGAGCTGTTTTTT. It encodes CASSVTGRRTTGELFF.

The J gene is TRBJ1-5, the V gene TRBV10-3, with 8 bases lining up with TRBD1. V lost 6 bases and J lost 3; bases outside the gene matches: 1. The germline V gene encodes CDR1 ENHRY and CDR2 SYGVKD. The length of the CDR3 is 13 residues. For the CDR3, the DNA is TGTGCCATCAGGGGACAGGCCAATCAGCCCCAGCATTTT. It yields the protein CAIRGQANQPQHF.

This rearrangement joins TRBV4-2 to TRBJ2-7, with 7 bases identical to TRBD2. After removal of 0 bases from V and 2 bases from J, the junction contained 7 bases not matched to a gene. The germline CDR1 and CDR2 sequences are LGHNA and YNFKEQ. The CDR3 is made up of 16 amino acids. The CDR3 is CASSQDPGSGAYEQYF. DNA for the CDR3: TGTGCCAGCAGCCAAGATCCGGGGAGCGGGGCCTACGAGCAGTACTTC.

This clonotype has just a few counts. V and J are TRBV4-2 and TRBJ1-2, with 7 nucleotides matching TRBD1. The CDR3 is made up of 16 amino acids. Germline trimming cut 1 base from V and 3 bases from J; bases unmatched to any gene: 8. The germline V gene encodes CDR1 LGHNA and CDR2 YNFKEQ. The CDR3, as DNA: TGTGCCAGCAGCCAAGCATCCTTAGACAGGGACTATGGCTACACCTTC. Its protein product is CASSQASLDRDYGYTF.

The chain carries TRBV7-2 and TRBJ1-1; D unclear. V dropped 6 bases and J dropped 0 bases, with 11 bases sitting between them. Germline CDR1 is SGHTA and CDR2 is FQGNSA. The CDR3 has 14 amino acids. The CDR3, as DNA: TGTGCCAGCAGTCCCACACGAATGAACACTGAAGCTTTCTTT. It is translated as CASSPTRMNTEAFF.

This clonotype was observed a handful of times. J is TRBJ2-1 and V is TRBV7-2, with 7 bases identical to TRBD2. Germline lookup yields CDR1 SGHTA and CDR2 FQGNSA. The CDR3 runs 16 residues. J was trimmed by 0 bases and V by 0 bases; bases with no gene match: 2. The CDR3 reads CASSLASSGSYNEQFF. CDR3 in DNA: TGTGCCAGCAGCTTAGCCTCTAGCGGCTCCTACAATGAGCAGTTCTTC.

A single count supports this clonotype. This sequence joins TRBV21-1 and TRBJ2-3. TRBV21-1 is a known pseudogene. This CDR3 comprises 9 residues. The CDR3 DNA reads TGTGCCGGGACAGATACGCAGTATTTT. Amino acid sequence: CAGTDTQYF.

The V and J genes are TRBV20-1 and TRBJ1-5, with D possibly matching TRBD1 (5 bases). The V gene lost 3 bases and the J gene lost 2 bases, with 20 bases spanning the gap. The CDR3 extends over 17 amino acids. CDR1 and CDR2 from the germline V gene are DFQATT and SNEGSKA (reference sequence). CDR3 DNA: TGCAGTGCTAGGTCCGGGACCCCCAAAGGAGGCAATCAGCCCCAGCATTTT. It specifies CSARSGTPKGGNQPQHF.

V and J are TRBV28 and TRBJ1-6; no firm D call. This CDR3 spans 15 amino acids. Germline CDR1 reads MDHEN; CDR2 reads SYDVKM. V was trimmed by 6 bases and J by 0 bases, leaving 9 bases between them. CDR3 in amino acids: CASSEVSSYNSPLHF. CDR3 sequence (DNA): TGTGCCAGCAGCGAAGTTAGCTCCTATAATTCACCCCTCCACTTT.

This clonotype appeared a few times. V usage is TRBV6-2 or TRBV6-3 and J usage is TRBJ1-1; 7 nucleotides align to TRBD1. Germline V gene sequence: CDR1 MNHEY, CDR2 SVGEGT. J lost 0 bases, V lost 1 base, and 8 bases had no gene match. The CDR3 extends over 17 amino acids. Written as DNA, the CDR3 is TGTGCCAGCAGTTACTTGGCAGGGGGATATATGAACACTGAAGCTTTCTTT. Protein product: CASSYLAGGYMNTEAFF.

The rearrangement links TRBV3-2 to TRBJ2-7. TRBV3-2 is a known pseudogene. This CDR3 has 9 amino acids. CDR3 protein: CASSYEQYF. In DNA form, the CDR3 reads TGTGCCAGCAGCTACGAGCAGTACTTC.

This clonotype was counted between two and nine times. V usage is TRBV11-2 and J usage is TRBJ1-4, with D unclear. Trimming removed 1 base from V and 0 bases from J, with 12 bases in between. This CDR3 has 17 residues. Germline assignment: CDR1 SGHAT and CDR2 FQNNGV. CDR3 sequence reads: CASSLVVPGATNEKLFF. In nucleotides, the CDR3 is TGTGCCAGCAGCTTAGTGGTACCGGGCGCAACTAATGAAAAACTGTTTTTT. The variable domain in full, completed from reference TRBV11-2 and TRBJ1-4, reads EAGVAQSPRYKIIEKRQSVAFWCNPISGHATLYWYQQILGQGPKLLIQFQNNGVVDDSQLPKDRFSAERLKGVDSTLKIQPAKLEDSAVYLCASSLVVPGATNEKLFFGSGTQLSVL.

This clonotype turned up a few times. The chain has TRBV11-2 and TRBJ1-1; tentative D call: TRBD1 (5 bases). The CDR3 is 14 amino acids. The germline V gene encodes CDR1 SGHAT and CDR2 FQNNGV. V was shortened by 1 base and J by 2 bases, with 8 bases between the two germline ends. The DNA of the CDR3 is TGTGCCAGCAGCTTAGTCCAGGGAAACACTGAAGCTTTCTTT. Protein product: CASSLVQGNTEAFF.

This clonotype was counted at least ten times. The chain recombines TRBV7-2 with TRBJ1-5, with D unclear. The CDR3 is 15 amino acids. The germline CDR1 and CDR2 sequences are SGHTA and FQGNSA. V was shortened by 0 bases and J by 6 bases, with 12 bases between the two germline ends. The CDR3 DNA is TGTGCCAGCAGCTTAGCTGTTAATGACGGTCAGCCCCAGCATTTT. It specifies CASSLAVNDGQPQHF.

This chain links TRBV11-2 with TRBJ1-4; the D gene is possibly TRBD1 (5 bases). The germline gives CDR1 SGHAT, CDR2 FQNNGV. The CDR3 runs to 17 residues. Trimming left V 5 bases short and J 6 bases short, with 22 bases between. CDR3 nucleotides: TGTGCCAGCAGCCCGGGGGACGGACCCCTCCGGGATGAAAAACTGTTTTTT. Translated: CASSPGDGPLRDEKLFF.

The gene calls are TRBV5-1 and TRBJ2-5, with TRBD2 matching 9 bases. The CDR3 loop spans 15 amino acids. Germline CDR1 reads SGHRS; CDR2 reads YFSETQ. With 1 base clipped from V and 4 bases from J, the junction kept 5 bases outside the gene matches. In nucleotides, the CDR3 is TGCGCCAGCAGCTTGTCCGGCGGGGGGGGAGAGACCCAGTACTTC. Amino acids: CASSLSGGGGETQYF.

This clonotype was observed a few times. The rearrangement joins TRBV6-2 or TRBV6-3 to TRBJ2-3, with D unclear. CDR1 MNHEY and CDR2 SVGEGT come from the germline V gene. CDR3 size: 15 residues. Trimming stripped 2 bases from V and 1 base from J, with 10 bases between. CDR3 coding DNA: TGTGCCAGCAGTTACGACCCGACCGGCACAGATACGCAGTATTTT. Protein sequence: CASSYDPTGTDTQYF.

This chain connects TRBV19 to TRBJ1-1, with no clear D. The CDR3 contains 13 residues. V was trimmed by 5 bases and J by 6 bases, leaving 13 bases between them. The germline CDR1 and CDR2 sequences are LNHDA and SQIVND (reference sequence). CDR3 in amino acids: CASSQSVSAEAFF. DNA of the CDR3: TGTGCCAGTAGTCAGTCTGTGAGCGCTGAAGCTTTCTTT.